This T cell receptor (beta chain) was identified in a study of Ad26.COV2.S vaccination and SARS-CoV-2 variants. Study information: In the study, Ad26.COV2.S was injected intramuscularly once, or twice 56 days apart.

The treatment: over 15 received Ad26.COV2.S at low or high dose, single or two shots; about 5 received placebo; per-sample allocation not given. On day 63 after the first injection, vaccine and placebo recipients gave samples. The sample came from a Boston adult aged 18-55 years. Profiling relied on immunoSEQ multiplex PCR, and the TCRdb table lists in-frame clones only, not all of them. The sample has 380,000 or so clones, about four fifths seen once; the top ten hold about 7.4%. Germline assignment: CDR1 SNHLY and CDR2 FYNNEI. With 5 bases removed from V and 0 bases from J, the gap between germline ends came to 11 bases. This CDR3 has 15 amino acids. The sample holds one count of this clone.

The V call is TRBV2, the J call TRBJ2-4; TRBD1 might be the D (5 bases). This clonotype originated in a person aged 18-60 years who received the Ad26.COV2.S COVID-19 vaccine or a placebo. The starting material was peripheral blood, obtained in a trial of Ad26.COV2.S vaccine versus placebo. The DNA of the CDR3 is TGTGCCAGCAGTAAACAGGCTTTAGCCAAAAACATTCAGTACTTC. It translates to CASSKQALAKNIQYF.